This T cell receptor (beta chain) derives from a study of T cell changes during pregnancy in multiple sclerosis. Clones were read by immunoSEQ multiplex PCR, and TCRdb kept only the in-frame ones, dropping some. Found here are around 95,000 clones, roughly 94% of them singletons; the top ten hold roughly 2.3%. Trimming cost V 3 bases and J 5 bases, with 6 bases left between them. Germline CDR1 is PRHDT and CDR2 is FYEKMQ (reference sequence). CDR3 length: 12 amino acids. The chain carries TRBV13 and TRBJ2-3, with no clear D. Sequences were derived from peripheral blood, sampled after pregnancy. The receptor's source is a female donor in good health, enrolled as a control in a pregnancy study. The CDR3 DNA follows: TGTGCCAGCAGCTTCAGGCTAGATACGCAGTATTTT. It codes for CASSFRLDTQYF.